The clone carrying this TCR beta chain has more than one count but fewer than ten. The V end was cut by 3 bases, the J end by 4 bases, with 16 bases between. The germline V gene has CDR1 SGHTA and CDR2 FQGTGA. The CDR3 contains 16 residues. Regarding treatment: oral pan-JAK inhibitor, 5-10 mg twice daily. PBMCs, the starting material, were the source of sorted CD4+ and CD8+ T cells. This entry comes from a study of CD8+ T cells in alopecia areata. About the research overall: Affected scalp percentage set treated patients' severity scores.

Extracted RNA was reverse transcribed into cDNA, the sequencing template. Method: immunoSEQ multiplex PCR; TCRdb's copy keeps in-frame clones and lacks some. The sample includes 140,000 to 150,000 clones, around 50% of them seen just once. The origin of this receptor is a human donor with alopecia areata. The sample here was CD8+ T cells sorted from blood, taken at week 4, from a patient treated with tofacitinib. The rearrangement joins TRBV7-3 to TRBJ2-1, with a weak D call TRBD2 (6 bases). The chain's CDR3 is CASSFLSGTQYNEQFF. In nucleotides, the CDR3 is TGTGCCAGCAGCTTCTTATCCGGGACTCAATACAATGAGCAGTTCTTC.